What follows are 10 T cell receptor beta chains derived from one specimen sequenced in a study of blood T cell repertoires in COVID-19 (dated by TCRdb to the early 2020s). The method behind the library was the immunoSEQ multiplex PCR assay. Not all clones reach the TCRdb copy of this immuneACCESS table, which keeps in-frame sequences only. Checked studies attribute under half of the gap to unresolved V genes and leave the rest unexplained. The sample data list about 150,000 clones, and approximately 89% of these were observed just once. Of the sample, about 1.5% falls within the top ten clones. The specimen sequenced was peripheral blood. The receptors were gathered from a human donor in a cohort sampled during active COVID-19.

The genes are TRBV7-2 and TRBJ1-5; D remains ambiguous. CDR1 and CDR2 from the germline V gene are SGHTA and FQGNSA. Trimming pared 0 bases from V and 5 bases from J, leaving 11 bases between. The CDR3 loop spans 15 amino acids. The CDR3 sequence: CASSLAGWGDQPQHF. CDR3 nucleotide sequence: TGTGCCAGCAGCTTAGCTGGGTGGGGAGATCAGCCCCAGCATTTT.

The chain couples TRBV4-3 to TRBJ2-2; the match to TRBD1 covers 7 bases. Germline CDR1 is LGHNA and CDR2 is YSLEER. V trimming: 4 bases; J trimming: 4 bases; junction bases outside the gene matches: 9. The CDR3 consists of 16 residues. The CDR3 bases are TGCGCCAGCAGCCCGAGAAGGGGGCGCGGCACCGGGGAGCTGTTTTTT. Translating gives CASSPRRGRGTGELFF.

The rearrangement links TRBV7-2 to TRBJ2-3, with 15 bases lining up with TRBD2. The CDR3 has 17 amino acids. J was trimmed by 3 bases and V by 5 bases; bases with no gene match: 6. Germline assignment: CDR1 SGHTA and CDR2 FQGNSA. For the CDR3, the DNA is TGTGCCAGCAGCGGAGGGACTAGCGGGGGGCGGACAGATACGCAGTATTTT. Protein product: CASSGGTSGGRTDTQYF.

This sequence joins TRBV24-1 and TRBJ2-3; TRBD2 agrees at 9 bases. Germline CDR1 and CDR2: KGHDR and SFDVKD. CDR3 length: 17 residues. V shed 3 bases, J shed 8 bases, and the junction held 14 bases outside the gene matches. The CDR3 loop is CATSDTGASGAPGTQYF. CDR3 coding DNA: TGTGCCACCAGTGATACCGGGGCTAGCGGGGCTCCAGGTACGCAGTATTTT.

The rearrangement links TRBV3-1 (or the pseudogene TRBV3-2) to TRBJ2-5; D ambiguous. Looked up from germline, CDR1 is LGHDT and CDR2 is YNNKEL (reference sequence). V lost 3 bases, J lost 7 bases, and 6 bases lay in between. The CDR3 runs to 11 residues. Here the CDR3 reads CASSHGGTQYF. CDR3 nucleotide sequence: TGTGCCAGCAGCCACGGTGGGACCCAGTACTTC.

The chain links TRBV11-3 to TRBJ2-7, with TRBD2 as a possible D gene (7 bases). V lost 3 bases and J 2 bases, leaving 14 bases between the germline ends. This CDR3 is built from 15 residues. Germline V gene sequence: CDR1 SGHNT, CDR2 YENEEA. The CDR3, as DNA: TGTGCCAGCAGCTTGGGGGGGGCAGTCCCCTACGAGCAGTACTTC. Translation gives CASSLGGAVPYEQYF.

The rearrangement joins TRBV20-1 to TRBJ2-5, with D uncertain. The CDR3 is 10 residues long. CDR1 is DFQATT, CDR2 SNEGSKA, per germline (reference sequence). The V gene lost 6 bases and the J gene lost 0 bases, with 2 bases spanning the gap. The CDR3: CSAYQETQYF. For the CDR3, the DNA is TGCAGTGCCTACCAAGAGACCCAGTACTTC.

V and J are TRBV2 and TRBJ2-3; 8 nucleotides agree with TRBD1. This CDR3 comprises 15 residues. Germline trimming cut 8 bases from V and 4 bases from J; bases unmatched to any gene: 11. CDR1 is SNHLY, CDR2 FYNNEI, per germline. Here the CDR3 reads CASEVDRGHSDTQYF. The CDR3 DNA reads as TGTGCCAGCGAGGTAGACAGGGGTCACTCAGATACGCAGTATTTT.

This clone has a single count. At one of its ends the junction is not consistent with the germline gene, which may arise from a read error. The rearrangement joins TRBV19 to TRBJ1-2; D uncertain. CDR3 size: 15 residues. Germline CDR1 LNHDA, CDR2 SQIVND (reference sequence). The CDR3, as DNA: TGTGCCAGTAGCCTTACTCGGGTCGGCGGAGACCAAAGATGGTTC. Protein: CASSLTRVGGDQRWF.

The chain couples TRBV5-1 to TRBJ2-7; 9 nucleotides align to TRBD1. The CDR3 is 14 amino acids. The J segment lost 2 bases and the V segment lost 3 bases, leaving 3 bases of the junction unmatched. Germline CDR1 SGHRS, CDR2 YFSETQ. CDR3 bases: TGCGCCAGCAGCTATACAGGGGGCCCCTACGAGCAGTACTTC. Translated, it gives CASSYTGGPYEQYF.